A single sample gave rise to the 29 T cell receptor beta chains below, sequenced in a study of persistence of HIV-infected CD4 T cells. The immunoSEQ assay was version 4, run in survey mode. Clones were read by immunoSEQ multiplex PCR, and TCRdb kept only the in-frame ones, dropping some. The profile covers tens of thousands of clones, with about nine tenths appearing a single time and roughly 0.45% taken by the ten largest. These receptors have no known antigen. Anti-CD3/anti-CD28 beads served as a nonspecific positive control stimulus. Sorting of responding CD4+ T cells relied on upregulated CD40 ligand together with CD69. The sample consisted of CD4+ T cells sorted from PBMCs after roughly 18-hour stimulation, taken from a patient who received antiretroviral therapy. The source of these receptors is an adult woman with HIV who was CMV-seropositive.

This clone appeared a single time. The gene calls are TRBV24-1 and TRBJ2-5, with TRBD1 matching 10 bases. Germline CDR1 and CDR2: KGHDR and SFDVKD. V was clipped by 4 bases and J by 4 bases; unmatched bases: 5. The CDR3 loop spans 15 amino acids. CDR3 DNA sequence: TGTGCCACCAGTGACAGAGACAGGGGGCGAGAGACCCAGTACTTC. Its protein is CATSDRDRGRETQYF.

CDR3 protein: CAWSVRRLQSPYNEQFF. The DNA for the CDR3 is TGTGCCTGGAGTGTACGTAGACTTCAGAGCCCCTACAATGAGCAGTTCTTC. The V gene is TRBV30, the J gene TRBJ2-1; D gene ambiguous. The CDR3 loop spans 17 amino acids. Germline V gene sequence: CDR1 GTSNPN, CDR2 SVGIG (reference sequence). The V end lost 0 bases, the J end lost 2 bases, and 17 bases lay between the germline ends.

The V gene is TRBV12-3 or TRBV12-4, the J gene TRBJ1-5, with D unclear. V lost 8 bases and J lost 4, with 12 bases in between. CDR3 length equals 13 residues. The CDR3 region has the DNA TGTGCCAGCCGCGAGCACACGAATCAGCCCCAGCATTTT. Protein product: CASREHTNQPQHF.

This rearrangement joins TRBV29-1 to TRBJ2-3; D is perhaps TRBD1 or TRBD2 (6 bases each). The CDR3 sequence is 13 residues long. Germline CDR1 and CDR2: SQVTM and ANQGSEA. The V and J ends lost 3 bases and 1 base respectively, with 8 bases between them. DNA for the CDR3: TGCAGCGTTGAGGAGGGGGGCACAGATACGCAGTATTTT. Residues: CSVEEGGTDTQYF.

CDR3 residues: CASGAGTGAIGELFF. Written as DNA, the CDR3 is TGTGCCAGCGGAGCCGGGACAGGGGCTATCGGGGAGCTGTTTTTT. J is TRBJ2-2 and V is TRBV7-9; 10 nucleotides align to TRBD1. The CDR3 sequence is 15 residues long. V was clipped by 8 bases and J by 7 bases; unmatched bases: 10. Germline lookup yields CDR1 SEHNR and CDR2 FQNEAQ (reference sequence).

The rearrangement joins TRBV5-1 to TRBJ1-1; D ambiguous. Germline-derived CDR1 and CDR2 are SGHRS and YFSETQ. The length of the CDR3 is 14 residues. The V and J ends lost 1 base and 0 bases respectively, with 7 bases between them. The CDR3 is CASSLYVMNTEAFF. For the CDR3, the DNA is TGCGCCAGCAGCTTGTATGTGATGAACACTGAAGCTTTCTTT.

This chain uses TRBV5-1 with TRBJ2-3; D uncertain. The CDR3 loop spans 15 amino acids. Trimming pared 0 bases from V and 8 bases from J, leaving 16 bases between. Per germline, CDR1 SGHRS and CDR2 YFSETQ. This chain's CDR3 is CASSLVTSDGGTQYF. The CDR3 bases are TGCGCCAGCAGCTTGGTTACCTCGGATGGTGGTACGCAGTATTTT. Variable domain in full (rest from reference TRBV5-1 and TRBJ2-3): KAGVTQTPRYLIKTRGQQVTLSCSPISGHRSVSWYQQTPGQGLQFLFEYFSETQRNKGNFPGRFSGRQFSNSRSEMNVSTLELGDSALYLCASSLVTSDGGTQYFGPGTRLTVL.

V usage is TRBV3-1 (or the pseudogene TRBV3-2) and J usage is TRBJ2-1; D call uncertain. Germline values: CDR1 LGHDT, CDR2 YNNKEL (reference sequence). V shed 0 bases and J shed 0 bases, with 6 bases lying between them. CDR3 length equals 15 residues. CDR3 DNA: TGTGCCAGCAGCCAAGATGTGGACTCCTACAATGAGCAGTTCTTC. Protein: CASSQDVDSYNEQFF.

The chain has TRBV7-8 and TRBJ2-7; 7 bases are shared with TRBD2. Per the germline V gene, CDR1 is SGHVS and CDR2 is FQNEAQ. The V gene end was trimmed by 1 base and the J gene end by 4 bases; junction bases not matched to a gene: 7. The CDR3 covers 15 residues. Here the CDR3 DNA reads TGTGCCAGCAGCTTAGAACGGGGGGAAGATTACGAGCAGTACGTC. It yields the protein CASSLERGEDYEQYV.

This clone appeared a single time. The chain carries TRBV14 and TRBJ2-3, with D unresolved. The V end lost 1 base, the J end lost 3 bases, and 5 bases lay between the germline ends. This CDR3 spans 13 amino acids. Germline-derived CDR1 and CDR2 are SGHDN and FVKESK. The CDR3 DNA is TGTGCCAGCAGCCAAGTTTCGACAGATACGCAGTATTTT. The encoded protein is CASSQVSTDTQYF.

The V call is TRBV7-2, the J call TRBJ2-1; 8 positions agree with TRBD2. In germline, CDR1 is SGHTA, CDR2 FQGNSA. The ends lost 3 bases at V and 5 bases at J; junction bases unmatched: 6. The CDR3 length is 15 residues. The CDR3 region is CASSFRAGANNEQFF. CDR3 nucleotide sequence: TGTGCCAGCAGCTTTAGAGCGGGGGCGAACAATGAGCAGTTCTTC.

This clone was observed a single time. The chain joins TRBV6-2 or TRBV6-3 to TRBJ2-1; 8 bases match TRBD2. This CDR3 is built from 16 residues. The germline CDR1 and CDR2 sequences are MNHEY and SVGEGT. Trimming at V came to 5 bases and at J to 2 bases, leaving 8 bases not matched to a gene. In nucleotides, the CDR3 is TGTGCCAGCAGTCCAGCGGGGGCCCTAACCTACAATGAGCAGTTCTTC. Protein: CASSPAGALTYNEQFF.

The chain has TRBV30 and TRBJ2-7; D is unclear. This CDR3 has 12 residues. The germline CDR1 and CDR2 sequences are GTSNPN and SVGIG (reference sequence). The V end was cut by 1 base, the J end by 4 bases, with 8 bases between. The CDR3 protein is CAWSGSGYEQYF. The CDR3 DNA sequence: TGTGCCTGGAGTGGATCGGGTTACGAGCAGTACTTC.

V is TRBV5-1 and J is TRBJ1-2, with TRBD1 as a possible D gene (5 bases). V was trimmed by 4 bases and J by 5 bases, leaving 15 bases between them. CDR3 length: 14 amino acids. Germline CDR1 and CDR2: SGHRS and YFSETQ. In nucleotides, the CDR3 is TGCGCCAGCAGCGAAGGACAATTAGGGTATGGCTACACCTTC. This translates into CASSEGQLGYGYTF.

This chain connects TRBV18 to TRBJ2-7; possible D gene TRBD2, 7 bases. CDR1 KGHSH and CDR2 LQKENI come from the germline V gene. This CDR3 comprises 15 residues. Trimming took off 2 bases at V and 4 bases at J, with 15 bases between the two ends. The CDR3 DNA is TGTGCCAGCTCACCATTCCGAGGGGGGGCTTACGAGCAGTACTTC. Translated: CASSPFRGGAYEQYF.

This clone was detected a few times. CDR3 sequence reads: CATGTGEVREQYF. CDR3 nucleotide sequence: TGTGCCACCGGGACAGGAGAGGTTCGGGAGCAGTACTTC. This rearrangement joins TRBV6-5 to TRBJ2-7; 8 bases agree with TRBD1. Trimming cost V 10 bases and J 7 bases; bases outside gene matches: 12. The CDR3 runs 13 residues. The germline V gene encodes CDR1 MNHEY and CDR2 SVGAGI.

For the CDR3, the DNA is TGTGCCAGCAGTTTCCTCTGGGGAGGTGGCGGGAACACTGAAGCTTTCTTT. Protein product: CASSFLWGGGGNTEAFF. The chain carries TRBV5-4 and TRBJ1-1; D not certain. Deletions cut 5 bases from V and 1 base from J, with 21 bases between. Germline lookup yields CDR1 SGHNT and CDR2 YYREEE (reference sequence). This CDR3 region has 17 residues. The full variable domain, with the rest looked up from reference TRBV5-4 and TRBJ1-1, is ETGVTQSPTHLIKTRGQQVTLRCSSQSGHNTVSWYQQALGQGPQFIFQYYREEENGRGNFPPRFSGLQFPNYSSELNVNALELDDSALYLCASSFLWGGGGNTEAFFGQGTRLTVV.

The chain has TRBV30 and TRBJ1-4; D is undetermined. Per germline, CDR1 GTSNPN and CDR2 SVGIG (reference sequence). Deletions cut 4 bases from V and 7 bases from J, with 13 bases between. There are 13 residues in the CDR3. The CDR3 here is CAWKIGSGEKLFF. CDR3 nucleotide sequence: TGTGCCTGGAAAATCGGGTCGGGTGAAAAACTGTTTTTT.

The chain employs TRBV6-1 and TRBJ1-6, with 7 bases lining up with TRBD1. Germline values: CDR1 MNHNS, CDR2 SASEGT. V was pared by 1 base and J by 4 bases, with 4 bases of the junction left unmatched. The CDR3 loop spans 16 amino acids. The CDR3 coding sequence is TGTGCCAGCAGTGAAGTCGGGACAGATTATAATTCACCCCTCCACTTT. Protein sequence: CASSEVGTDYNSPLHF.

The genes are TRBV7-9 and TRBJ1-1, with TRBD1 as a possible D gene (6 bases). Germline CDR1 SEHNR, CDR2 FQNEAQ (reference sequence). This CDR3 has 17 residues. Trimming left V 0 bases short and J 0 bases short, with 14 bases between. CDR3: CASSLALDSSMNTEAFF. DNA for the CDR3: TGTGCCAGCAGCTTAGCTTTGGACAGTTCCATGAACACTGAAGCTTTCTTT.

The V call is TRBV15, the J call TRBJ1-1, with TRBD1 as a possible D gene (6 bases). With 0 bases removed from V and 5 bases from J, the gap between germline ends came to 13 bases. This CDR3 is 15 amino acids long. CDR1 is LNHNV, CDR2 YYDKDF, per germline (reference sequence). The CDR3 is CATSREVGGGTEAFF. Written as DNA, the CDR3 is TGTGCCACCAGCAGAGAAGTGGGAGGGGGAACTGAAGCTTTCTTT.

This clone was observed once. V usage is TRBV2 and J usage is TRBJ1-5, with TRBD1 identical over 11 bases. V shed 1 base and J 4 bases; nucleotides not matched to a gene: 6. The CDR3 consists of 17 residues. Germline CDR1 and CDR2: SNHLY and FYNNEI. The DNA for the CDR3 is TGTGCCAGCAGTGAAGGAGGGGGGACAGGGGGAAATCAGCCCCAGCATTTT. Residues: CASSEGGGTGGNQPQHF.

As regards this clone: A junction end diverges from the germline sequence, so it may reflect a read error. The rearrangement joins TRBV3-1 (or the pseudogene TRBV3-2) to TRBJ2-4, with 10 positions matching TRBD1. This CDR3 comprises 15 residues. Per the germline V gene, CDR1 is LGHDT and CDR2 is YNNKEL (reference sequence). The chain's CDR3 is CASSQGLGGQGIPSF. The CDR3 DNA is TGTGCCAGCAGCCAAGGTCTTGGGGGACAGGGGATTCCCTCCTTC.

The chain couples TRBV5-1 to TRBJ1-3; a possible D gene is TRBD1 (6 bases). This CDR3 region has 16 residues. Trimming removed 4 bases at V and 0 bases at J, with 14 bases between. CDR1 and CDR2 from the germline V gene are SGHRS and YFSETQ. In nucleotides, the CDR3 is TGCGCCAGCAGCCCGCGGACAGACCCCTCTGGAAACACCATATATTTT. Protein: CASSPRTDPSGNTIYF.

The V gene is TRBV19, the J gene TRBJ1-5, with D possibly being TRBD1 (5 bases). V shed 3 bases and J shed 4 bases, with 13 bases lying between them. The CDR3 sequence is 15 residues long. Germline V gene sequence: CDR1 LNHDA, CDR2 SQIVND (reference sequence). Written as DNA, the CDR3 is TGTGCCAGTAGTATGCCCGGGGGAGCAAATCAGCCCCAGCATTTT. Its translation is CASSMPGGANQPQHF.

The CDR3 loop reads CAIREGNAEAFF. The CDR3 region has the DNA TGTGCCATCAGAGAGGGTAATGCTGAAGCTTTCTTT. The rearrangement links TRBV10-3 to TRBJ1-1; D unclear. The CDR3 is 12 residues long. Trimming stripped 6 bases from V and 6 bases from J, with 11 bases between. Germline CDR1 ENHRY, CDR2 SYGVKD.

The genes are TRBV5-4 and TRBJ1-4; tentatively, D is TRBD1 (6 bases). The V gene lost 1 base and the J gene lost 8 bases, with 12 bases spanning the gap. The CDR3 extends over 14 amino acids. Germline-derived CDR1 and CDR2 are SGHNT and YYREEE (reference sequence). The CDR3 region has the DNA TGTGCCAGCAGCTTGACAGGGAGAGAAGAAAAACTGTTTTTT. This translates into CASSLTGREEKLFF. Together with reference TRBV5-4 and TRBJ1-4, the CDR3 gives the full variable domain: ETGVTQSPTHLIKTRGQQVTLRCSSQSGHNTVSWYQQALGQGPQFIFQYYREEENGRGNFPPRFSGLQFPNYSSELNVNALELDDSALYLCASSLTGREEKLFFGSGTQLSVL.

This sequence joins TRBV7-2 and TRBJ2-5; D is perhaps TRBD1 (5 bases). The CDR3 runs 16 residues. Trimming shortened V by 3 bases and J by 2 bases, and 16 bases separated the two germline ends. In germline, CDR1 is SGHTA, CDR2 FQGNSA. Here the CDR3 DNA reads TGTGCCAGCAGCTTCGGAAAGACAGTCTTACAAGAGACCCAGTACTTC. This sequence encodes CASSFGKTVLQETQYF.

The V gene is TRBV5-1, the J gene TRBJ1-6, with 8 bases identical to TRBD1. Trimming removed 2 bases from V and 8 bases from J; junction bases left unmatched: 6. CDR3 size: 15 residues. Looked up from germline, CDR1 is SGHRS and CDR2 is YFSETQ. The CDR3 sequence: CASSLLGQGDSPLHF. The CDR3 DNA sequence: TGCGCCAGCAGCTTACTCGGACAGGGTGATTCACCCCTCCACTTT.